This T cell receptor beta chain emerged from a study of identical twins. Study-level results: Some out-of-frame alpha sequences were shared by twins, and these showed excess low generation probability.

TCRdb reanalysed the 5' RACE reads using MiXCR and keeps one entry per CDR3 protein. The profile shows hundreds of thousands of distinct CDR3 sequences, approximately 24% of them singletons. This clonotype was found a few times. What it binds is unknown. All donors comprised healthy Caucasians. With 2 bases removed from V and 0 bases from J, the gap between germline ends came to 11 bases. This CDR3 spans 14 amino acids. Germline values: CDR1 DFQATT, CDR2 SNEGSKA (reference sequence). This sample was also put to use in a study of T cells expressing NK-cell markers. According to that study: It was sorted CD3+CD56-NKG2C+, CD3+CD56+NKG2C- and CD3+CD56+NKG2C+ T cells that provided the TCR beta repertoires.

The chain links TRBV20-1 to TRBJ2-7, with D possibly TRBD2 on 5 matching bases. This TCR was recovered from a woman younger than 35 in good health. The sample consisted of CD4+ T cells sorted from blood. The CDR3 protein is CSARRTEVSYEQYF. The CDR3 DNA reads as TGCAGTGCTAGACGGACGGAGGTCTCCTACGAGCAGTACTTC.